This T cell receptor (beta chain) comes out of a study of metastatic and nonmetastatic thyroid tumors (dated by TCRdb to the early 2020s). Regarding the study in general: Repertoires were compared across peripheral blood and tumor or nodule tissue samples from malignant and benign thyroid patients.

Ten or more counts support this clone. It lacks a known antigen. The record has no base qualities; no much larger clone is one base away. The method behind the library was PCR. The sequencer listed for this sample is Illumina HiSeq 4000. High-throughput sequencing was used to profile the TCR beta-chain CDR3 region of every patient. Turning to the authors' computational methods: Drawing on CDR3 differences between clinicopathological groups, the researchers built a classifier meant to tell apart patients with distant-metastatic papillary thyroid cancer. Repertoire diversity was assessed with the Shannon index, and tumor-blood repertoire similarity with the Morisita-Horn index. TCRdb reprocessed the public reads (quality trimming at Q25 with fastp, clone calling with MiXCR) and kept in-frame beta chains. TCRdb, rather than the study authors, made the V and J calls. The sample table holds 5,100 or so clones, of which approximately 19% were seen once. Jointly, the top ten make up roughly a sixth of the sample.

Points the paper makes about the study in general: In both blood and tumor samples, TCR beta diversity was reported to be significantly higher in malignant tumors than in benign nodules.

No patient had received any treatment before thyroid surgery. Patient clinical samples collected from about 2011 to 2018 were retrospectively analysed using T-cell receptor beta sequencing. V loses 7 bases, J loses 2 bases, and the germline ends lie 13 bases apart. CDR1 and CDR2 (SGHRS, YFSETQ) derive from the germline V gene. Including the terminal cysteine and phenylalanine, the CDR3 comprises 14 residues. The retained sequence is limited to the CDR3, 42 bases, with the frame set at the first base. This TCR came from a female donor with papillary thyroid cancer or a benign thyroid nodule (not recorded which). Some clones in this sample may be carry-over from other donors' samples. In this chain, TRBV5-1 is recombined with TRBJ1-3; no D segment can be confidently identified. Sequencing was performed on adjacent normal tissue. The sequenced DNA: TGCGCCAGCTTCAACCCAGAGGCTGGAAACACCATATATTTT. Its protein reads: CASFNPEAGNTIYF.